Listed below are T cell receptor beta chains from one sample, sequenced in a study of T cells expressing NK-cell markers. Using the 5' RACE reads, TCRdb records one entry per CDR3 protein without DNA. This sample's clone table lists 350,000 to 450,000 distinct CDR3 sequences. The sample consisted of blood T cells: a sorted CD56 or NKG2C T cell subset, CD4+ or CD8+ T cells, or bulk PBMC T cells (not recorded which). The source of these receptors is a man aged 18 to 69 in good health. Each CDR3 is given with its conserved first and last residue.

CDR3: CASTQEGGLTSQTQYF
V: TRBV6-1
J: TRBJ2-5

CDR3: CASSAGGGLETQYF
V: TRBV4-1
J: TRBJ2-5

CDR3: CASSLNPPVRGFGKLFF
V: TRBV28
J: TRBJ1-4

CDR3: CASSLVLTETGELFF
V: TRBV5-1
J: TRBJ2-2

CDR3: CASSQDIRAGGELFF
V: TRBV4-1
J: TRBJ2-2

CDR3: CASSPLQRGAFTNYGYTF
V: TRBV18
J: TRBJ1-2

CDR3: CASSQAASGGSTDTQYF
V: TRBV4-1
J: TRBJ2-3

CDR3: CATSDSTGANTEAFF
V: TRBV24-1
J: TRBJ1-1

CDR3: CASSTRGGASGGKGTDTQYF
V: TRBV6-2/TRBV6-3
J: TRBJ2-3

CDR3: CASSRGQLGHTDTQYF
V: TRBV18
J: TRBJ2-3

CDR3: CASSYSRGADQPQHF
V: TRBV6-2/TRBV6-3
J: TRBJ1-5